This TCR beta chain was documented in a study of OX40 agonist ivuxolimab in advanced cancers. V was cut by 5 bases and J by 3 bases, with 13 bases left in between. Germline V gives CDR1 MNHEY, CDR2 SMNVEV (reference sequence). CDR3 length: 15 residues. TCRdb keeps only in-frame clones here, not all; method: immunoSEQ multiplex PCR. The table includes about 140,000 clones, about 93% detected once. Anyone with autoimmune disease history or systemic immunosuppression was excluded. The receptor's source is an adult with an advanced solid tumor such as melanoma, head and neck, liver or kidney cancer. The rearrangement joins TRBV27 to TRBJ1-4; no reliable D call. Sample: CD4+ or CD8+ T cells sorted from blood, taken in a trial of the OX40 agonist ivuxolimab. The CDR3 here is CASSALGSPNEKLFF. CDR3 DNA sequence: TGTGCCAGCAGTGCCCTAGGCTCTCCTAATGAAAAACTGTTTTTT. The full variable domain, its missing parts supplied by reference TRBV27 and TRBJ1-4, is EAQVTQNPRYLITVTGKKLTVTCSQNMNHEYMSWYRQDPGLGLRQIYYSMNVEVTDKGDVPEGYKVSRKEKRNFPLILESPSPNQTSLYFCASSALGSPNEKLFFGSGTQLSVL.